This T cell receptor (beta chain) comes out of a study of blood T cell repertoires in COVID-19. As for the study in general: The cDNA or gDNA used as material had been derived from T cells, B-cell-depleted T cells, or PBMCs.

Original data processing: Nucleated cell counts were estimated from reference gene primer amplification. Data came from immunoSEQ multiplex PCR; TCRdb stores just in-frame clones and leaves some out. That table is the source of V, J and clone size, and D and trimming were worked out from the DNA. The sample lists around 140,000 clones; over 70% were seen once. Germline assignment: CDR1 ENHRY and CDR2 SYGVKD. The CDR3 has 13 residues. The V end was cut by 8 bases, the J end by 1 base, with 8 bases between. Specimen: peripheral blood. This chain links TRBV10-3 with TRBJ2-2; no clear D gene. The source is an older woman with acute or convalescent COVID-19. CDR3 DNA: TGTGCCATCGGTCCAGGGAACACCGGGGAGCTGTTTTTT. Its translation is CAIGPGNTGELFF.